This record concerns one T cell receptor (beta chain) sequence. The data are from a study of blood T cell repertoires in COVID-19. Background on the study: The study drew acute and convalescent COVID-19 samples from the United States, Italy and Spain.

In the original workflow: Reference gene primer amplification in the assay estimated nucleated cell counts. The assay was immunoSEQ multiplex PCR, and TCRdb's table has in-frame clones only and misses some. Clone size and the V and J calls come from that table; the DNA yielded D and trimming. The sample records approximately 280,000 clones, 90% being singletons. The CDR3 contains 15 residues. CDR1 and CDR2 (germline): LNHDA, SQIVND (reference sequence). V lost 3 bases to trimming and J lost 6 bases; unmatched junction nucleotides: 6. The chain carries TRBV19 and TRBJ1-5; 9 bases are a match to TRBD1. Material: PBMCs or T cells enriched from blood (not recorded which). This clonotype was obtained from a woman in her late teens or twenties with acute COVID-19. The CDR3 region is CASSIGDRVGQPQHF. The CDR3 DNA follows: TGTGCCAGTAGTATCGGGGACAGGGTTGGTCAGCCCCAGCATTTT.